This T cell receptor beta chain was sequenced for a study of shared clonotypes between healthy human individuals. Study-level background: For every donor, three CD4 naive, three CD4 memory, two CD8 naive and one CD8 memory plates were used. Study observations and caveats: Measured sharing among donors was expected to vary with sequencing depth. Naive CD4 clonotype sharing across a handful of donors was approximately 5%.

Worth noting for this clone: What it binds is not known.

Profiling relied on immunoSEQ multiplex PCR, and the TCRdb table lists in-frame clones only, not all of them. The sample yields 2,500,000 or so clones, 85% to 95% seen once. V lost 5 bases to trimming and J lost 0 bases; unmatched junction nucleotides: 8. The CDR3 sequence is 17 residues long. Germline V lookup: CDR1 LNHDA, CDR2 SQIVND (reference sequence). The sequenced sample consisted of naive CD4+ T cells sorted from blood. As to subset: CD45RA+ positively selected. J is TRBJ2-3 and V is TRBV19; 10 bases map to TRBD2. The TCR originated in a man aged 18-30 years in good health. CDR3: CASSSRTSGLSTDTQYF. CDR3 DNA: TGTGCCAGTAGTTCTCGGACTAGCGGACTTAGCACAGATACGCAGTATTTT.